This entry concerns a single TCR beta chain. Clones were sequenced by immunoSEQ multiplex PCR, and TCRdb holds only the in-frame ones, with some missing. This sample yields 150,000 or so clones, of which 80% to 95% are seen a single time; about 5.3% belongs to the top ten. The CDR3 consists of 16 residues. Per germline, CDR1 SGHRS and CDR2 YFSETQ. V lost 3 bases and J lost 9; bases outside the gene matches: 10. These data belong to a study of blood T cell repertoires in COVID-19. Study in general: The study drew acute and convalescent COVID-19 samples from the United States, Italy and Spain.

This TCR came from a man younger than 40 with COVID-19, enrolled during active disease. What was sequenced was peripheral blood. The V gene is TRBV5-1, the J gene TRBJ2-1; 12 nucleotides agree with TRBD2. The CDR3 reads CASSYGTSGPTIEQFF. As DNA, the CDR3 is TGCGCCAGCAGCTATGGGACTAGCGGGCCAACTATTGAGCAGTTCTTC.